This T cell receptor beta chain was found in a study of blood T cells in healthy people across ages. The use of a sample-barcoded 5' primer and a J-beta primer mix characterized a second PCR of about 7 to 12 cycles. MiXCR, applied by TCRdb to the 5' RACE reads, yields one record per CDR3 protein. The data contain around 1,500,000 distinct CDR3 sequences, around 39% of them singletons. The V segment lost 6 bases and the J segment 2 bases; nucleotides outside the gene matches: 8. The CDR3 extends over 16 amino acids. CDR1 DFQATT and CDR2 SNEGSKA come from the germline V gene (reference sequence). Only a few counts were recorded for this clonotype.

This clonotype was obtained from a woman under 30 in good health. Input material: blood. This rearrangement joins TRBV20-1 to TRBJ2-5, with 14 positions matching TRBD2. CDR3 coding DNA: TGCAGTGCCCACGGGACTAGCGGGAGTACGCAAGAGACCCAGTACTTC. Translation: CSAHGTSGSTQETQYF.